Described below is a single T cell receptor beta chain sequence and its context. The antigen is not known. This sample includes further DNA sequences coding for the same CDR3. This PCR relied on a set of 60 Vbeta primers and 13 Jbeta primers. Using immunoSEQ multiplex PCR, the repertoire was profiled, and TCRdb retains in-frame clones only, with some absent. The sample shows 160,000 or so clones, roughly 80% of them seen only once. This sample was taken from a study of cytomegalovirus exposure and HLA in healthy donors. Whole-study context: Ancestry clustering placed about four fifths of approximately 420 genotyped donors in the Caucasian-associated cluster.

Study observations and caveats: A later analysis linked a missense DCLRE1C variant to TCR beta V- and J-gene trimming. Per published reports, the classifier diagnosed cytomegalovirus status with high specificity and sensitivity.

The sequencing sample was made of PBMCs. This clonotype was sampled from a man over 45 in good health and CMV-seropositive.

The CDR3 is CASSYDRMNTEAFF. CDR3 coding DNA: TGTGCCAGCAGTTATGACAGAATGAACACTGAAGCTTTCTTT. J is TRBJ1-1 and V is TRBV6-6, with TRBD1 as a possible D gene (5 bases). V lost 3 bases and J lost 0, with 8 bases in between. Germline lookup yields CDR1 MNHNY and CDR2 SVGAGI (reference sequence). This CDR3 region has 14 residues.